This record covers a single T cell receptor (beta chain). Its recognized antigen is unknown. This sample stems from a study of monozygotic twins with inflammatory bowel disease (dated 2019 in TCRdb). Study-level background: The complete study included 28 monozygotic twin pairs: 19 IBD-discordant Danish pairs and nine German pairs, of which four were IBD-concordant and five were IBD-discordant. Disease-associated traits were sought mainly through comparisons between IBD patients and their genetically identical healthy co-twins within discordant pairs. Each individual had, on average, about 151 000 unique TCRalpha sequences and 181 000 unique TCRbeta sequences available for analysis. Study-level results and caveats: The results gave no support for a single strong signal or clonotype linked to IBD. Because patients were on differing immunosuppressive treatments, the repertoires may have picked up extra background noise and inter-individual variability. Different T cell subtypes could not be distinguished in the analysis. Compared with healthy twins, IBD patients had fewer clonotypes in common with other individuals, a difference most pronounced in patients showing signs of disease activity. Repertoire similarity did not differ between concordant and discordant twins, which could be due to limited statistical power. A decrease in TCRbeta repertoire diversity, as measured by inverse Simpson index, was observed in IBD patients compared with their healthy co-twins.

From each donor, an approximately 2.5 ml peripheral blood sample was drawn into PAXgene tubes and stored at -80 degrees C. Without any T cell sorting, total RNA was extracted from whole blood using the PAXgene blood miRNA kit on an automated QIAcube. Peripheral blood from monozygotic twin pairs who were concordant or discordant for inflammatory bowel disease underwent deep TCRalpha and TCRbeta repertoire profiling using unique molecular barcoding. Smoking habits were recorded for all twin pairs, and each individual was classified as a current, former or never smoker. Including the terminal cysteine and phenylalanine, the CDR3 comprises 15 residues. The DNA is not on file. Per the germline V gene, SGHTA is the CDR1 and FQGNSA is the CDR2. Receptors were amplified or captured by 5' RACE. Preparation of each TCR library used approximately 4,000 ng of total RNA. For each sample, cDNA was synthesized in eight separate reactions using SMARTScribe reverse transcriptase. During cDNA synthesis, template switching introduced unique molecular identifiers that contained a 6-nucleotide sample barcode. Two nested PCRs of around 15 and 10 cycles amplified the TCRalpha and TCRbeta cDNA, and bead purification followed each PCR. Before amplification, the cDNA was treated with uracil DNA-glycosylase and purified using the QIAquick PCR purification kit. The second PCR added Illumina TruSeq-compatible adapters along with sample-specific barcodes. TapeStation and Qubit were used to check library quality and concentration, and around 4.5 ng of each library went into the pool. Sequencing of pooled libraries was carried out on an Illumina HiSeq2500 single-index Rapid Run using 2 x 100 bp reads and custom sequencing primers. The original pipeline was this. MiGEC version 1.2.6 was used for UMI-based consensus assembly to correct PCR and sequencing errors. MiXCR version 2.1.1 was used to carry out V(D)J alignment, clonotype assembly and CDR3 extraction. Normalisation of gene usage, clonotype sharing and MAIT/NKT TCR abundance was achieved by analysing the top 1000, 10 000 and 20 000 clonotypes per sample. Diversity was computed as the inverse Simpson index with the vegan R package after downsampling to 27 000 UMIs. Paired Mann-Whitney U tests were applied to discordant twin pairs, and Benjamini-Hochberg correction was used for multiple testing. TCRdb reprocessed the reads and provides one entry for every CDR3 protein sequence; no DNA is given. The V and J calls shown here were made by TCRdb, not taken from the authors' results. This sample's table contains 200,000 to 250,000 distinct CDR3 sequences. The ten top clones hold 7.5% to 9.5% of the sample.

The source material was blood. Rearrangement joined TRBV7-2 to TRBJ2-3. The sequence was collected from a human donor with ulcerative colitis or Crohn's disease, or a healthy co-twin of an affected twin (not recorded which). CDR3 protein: CASSLEMVTRDTQYF.